This TCR beta chain was documented in a study of shared clonotypes between healthy human individuals (dated by TCRdb to 2018 to 2021). Context from the whole study: Two women and a few men aged 18 to 49 years were included in the cohort. Different laboratories and diverse techniques were used to prepare libraries and sequence TCR repertoires, to increase sequencing depth and limit assay-specific biases. For each donor, CD4 naive and CD4 memory were each run on three plates, CD8 naive on two plates, and CD8 memory on one plate. Blood TCR repertoires of roughly 5 healthy adults were deeply sequenced to estimate repertoire size and the extent of clonotype sharing between individuals. Per donor, leukapheresis produced somewhere between about 0.9 and 9.5 billion PBMCs.

CD8 naive samples consisted of CD45RO-negative cells that were positively selected for CCR7, yielding a CD45RA+CCR7+ population without TemRA cells. The donors were healthy, HIV-negative adults with no recently reported acute infections or vaccinations. Only Caucasian adults living in Nashville, Tennessee, USA were represented among the donors. Blood was collected by leukapheresis, and PBMCs were isolated by Ficoll-Histopaque density gradient centrifugation and then cryopreserved in liquid nitrogen vapor phase. Purity and quantity of every magnetically sorted T cell population were checked by analytical flow cytometry. Each sorted fraction had its genomic DNA isolated and then quantified by UV absorbance on a Nanodrop 2000c. Using the deep immunoSEQ assay, TCR CDR3 regions were amplified from genomic DNA by multiplex PCR. Extracted genomic DNA from each cell subset was distributed evenly across all wells of several immunoSEQ 96-well plates, and each plate was treated as a replicate. For sorted subsets, each replicate PCR was loaded with roughly 0.2 ug genomic DNA, equivalent to 25,000 to 35,000 T cell genomes. The purified libraries were quantified using a Qubit 3.0 fluorometer, sized with a Bioanalyzer 2100, and then quantified again using the KAPA Library Quantification kit. Every immunoSEQ 96-well plate was sequenced on a dedicated single-read 150-cycle Illumina NextSeq 550 flow cell. From the authors' description of their analysis: The immunoSEQ output contained only junctional sequences without quality scores, so filtering could not match that applied to full-length reads. Sequences were annotated with PyIR, a Python wrapper for IgBLAST v1.9, and V/J genes and CDR3 were assigned using IMGT germline references. Reads were filtered out if the reads had weak V/J assignments (E-value above 1e-6), no CDR3, stop codons, out-of-frame junctions, or ambiguous translated residues. V3J clonotypes were defined by identical inferred V gene, J gene, and CDR3 amino acid sequence. To compute the percentage overlap between repertoires, the number of shared unique clonotypes was divided by the size of the smaller repertoire. Richness of each repertoire was evaluated using RTK rarefaction, the Chao1 estimator, and Recon v2.1 estimates of unobserved clonotypes. Generation probabilities were computed with OLGA for all TCRbeta clonotypes obtained by the gDNA method from a few donors. TCRdb provides this immuneACCESS table in a form limited to in-frame rearrangements. Some clones are lacking; in checked studies, under half of them reflect an unresolved V gene, and why the rest are absent is not known. V, J and clone size are those of that table, while D and trimming were read from the DNA. Counted in this sample were millions of clones; roughly 91% of them appeared once. Of the sample, more than 1.5% falls within the top ten clones.

Regarding this clone: Its antigen specificity is not known. Base-call qualities are not available, and no considerably larger clone is one nucleotide away.

The CDR3, cysteine through phenylalanine, is 12 amino acids long. The only DNA kept is the CDR3, 36 bases in frame from the first base. The germline V gene (reference sequence) specifies SEHNR as CDR1 and FQNEAQ as CDR2. The germline ends are 10 bases apart after V is trimmed by 5 bases and J by 8 bases. General study outcomes and caveats: Clonotypes shared by all four sorted-subset donors showed higher generation probabilities than non-shared clonotypes. Incomplete sequencing was indicated by rarefaction of sorted-subset datasets, despite the large sequencing depth. Sampling was restricted to blood, and TCR repertoires in tissue are likely to differ from TCR repertoires in blood. When a few donors were compared, the shared fraction of clonotypes was about 5.2% for naive CD4, roughly 3.4% for naive CD8, about 2.4% for memory CD4, and 0.4% for memory CD8. Because the study included only a small number of donors, the genetic and exposure-history diversity represented was limited. Naive subsets generally had larger estimated clonotype richness than memory subsets. Based on pairwise subsampling, the degree of clonotype sharing among donors was expected to be affected by sequencing depth.

The receptor was derived from a young man in good health. Some clones in this sample may be carry-over from other donors' samples. The sequenced sample consisted of naive CD8+ T cells from PBMCs. In the paper's terms, the cell subset or site label means: CD45RA+CCR7+. The chain couples TRBV7-9 to TRBJ1-3; the D gene remains uncertain. At the DNA level, the sequence is TGTGCCAGCAGCAAGGAACGGGACACCATATATTTT. Its protein is CASSKERDTIYF.